The rows below give T cell receptor beta chains drawn from one sample of a study of cytomegalovirus exposure and HLA in healthy donors. The data were produced by immunoSEQ multiplex PCR, yet TCRdb's version contains in-frame clones alone and is incomplete. Of 150,000 to 250,000 clones listed, approximately 85% were seen once; the top ten hold 6.5%. Material: PBMCs. These receptor sequences come from a woman between 50 and 59 years old in good health and CMV-seropositive. CDR3s include the opening cysteine and the closing phenylalanine or tryptophan. D genes are given only for firm matches. Not all rows give a size; the values are once, few, many and, for expanded clones, a class.

D gene: .
J gene: TRBJ2-2
V gene: TRBV27
clone size: .
CDR3 DNA: TGTGCCAGCAGACTGCCGAACGGGGGGCTCGCGAACACCGGGGAGCTGTTTTTT
CDR3 protein: CASRLPNGGLANTGELFF

D gene: .
J gene: TRBJ2-5
V gene: TRBV5-1
clone size: .
CDR3 DNA: TGCGCCAGCAGCAGGGGAACCGATAGTGAGACCCAGTACTTC
CDR3 protein: CASSRGTDSETQYF

D gene: .
J gene: TRBJ2-2
V gene: TRBV15
clone size: .
CDR3 DNA: TGTGCCACCAGCAGGCAAACAGGGCTAAACACCGGGGAGCTGTTTTTT
CDR3 protein: CATSRQTGLNTGELFF

D gene: .
J gene: TRBJ1-2
V gene: TRBV28
clone size: .
CDR3 DNA: TGTGCCAGCAGTTCTACGCCAGGGTACAGAGACAACTACACCTTC
CDR3 protein: CASSSTPGYRDNYTF

D gene: TRBD1
J gene: TRBJ1-2
V gene: TRBV7-9
clone size: .
CDR3 DNA: TGTGCCAGCACATATCCGGGACAGGGAGTCAATGGCTACACCTTC
CDR3 protein: CASTYPGQGVNGYTF

D gene: TRBD1
J gene: TRBJ2-1
V gene: TRBV14
clone size: .
CDR3 DNA: TGTGCCAGCAGCTCCGGGACAGGTTCCTACAATGAGCAGTTCTTC
CDR3 protein: CASSSGTGSYNEQFF

D gene: TRBD2
J gene: TRBJ2-1
V gene: TRBV18
clone size: once
CDR3 DNA: TGTGCCAGCTCACCACTTGCTAGCGGGGGGGCGAGTAATGAGCAGTTCTTC
CDR3 protein: CASSPLASGGASNEQFF

D gene: TRBD1
J gene: TRBJ1-1
V gene: TRBV5-1
clone size: few
CDR3 DNA: TGCGCCAGCAGCTTGACCGGACAGGGGAACACTGAAGCTTTCTTT
CDR3 protein: CASSLTGQGNTEAFF

D gene: TRBD1
J gene: TRBJ2-2
V gene: TRBV12-5
clone size: .
CDR3 DNA: TGTGCTAGTGGCATGACAGGGGCCAACACCGGGGAGCTGTTTTTT
CDR3 protein: CASGMTGANTGELFF

D gene: TRBD1
J gene: TRBJ2-7
V gene: TRBV7-9
clone size: .
CDR3 DNA: TGTTCCAGCAGCTCCCTCCCGGACAGGGGAACCTACGAGCAGTACTTC
CDR3 protein: CSSSSLPDRGTYEQYF

D gene: TRBD1
J gene: TRBJ2-7
V gene: TRBV11-2
clone size: .
CDR3 DNA: TGTGCCAGCAGCGACGAAGAACGGACAGGGTTCCCTTACGAGCAGTACTTC
CDR3 protein: CASSDEERTGFPYEQYF

D gene: .
J gene: TRBJ2-5
V gene: TRBV11-2
clone size: few
CDR3 DNA: TGTGCCAGCAGCAATCCCTTCGGGGTCAGGGAGACCCAGTACTTC
CDR3 protein: CASSNPFGVRETQYF

D gene: .
J gene: TRBJ1-4
V gene: TRBV5-1
clone size: .
CDR3 DNA: TGCGCCAGCAGCTTGCGAGGGAATGGTGGAACTAATGAAAAACTGTTTTTT
CDR3 protein: CASSLRGNGGTNEKLFF

D gene: .
J gene: TRBJ2-2
V gene: TRBV10-1
clone size: .
CDR3 DNA: TGCGCCAGCAGTGAGTCCTCCGCGAACACCGGGGAGCTGTTTTTT
CDR3 protein: CASSESSANTGELFF

D gene: .
J gene: TRBJ1-1
V gene: TRBV5-6
clone size: .
CDR3 DNA: TGTGCCAGCAGCTTGATGGGAGGCCTTGAAGCTTTCTTT
CDR3 protein: CASSLMGGLEAFF

D gene: TRBD2
J gene: TRBJ2-3
V gene: TRBV6-5
clone size: .
CDR3 DNA: TGTGCCAGCAGGGGACTAGCGGGAGATACGCAGTATTTT
CDR3 protein: CASRGLAGDTQYF

D gene: .
J gene: TRBJ2-7
V gene: TRBV5-1
clone size: .
CDR3 DNA: TGCGCCAGCAGCCCGGGATGGGGTGGGGACTCCTACGAGCAGTACTTC
CDR3 protein: CASSPGWGGDSYEQYF

D gene: .
J gene: TRBJ1-3
V gene: TRBV27
clone size: .
CDR3 DNA: TGTGCCAGCAGCTCCGACTCTATCTCTGGAAACACCATATATTTT
CDR3 protein: CASSSDSISGNTIYF

D gene: .
J gene: TRBJ1-1
V gene: TRBV28
clone size: .
CDR3 DNA: TGTGCCAGCAGAGACCGGGGGGACACTGAAGCTTTCTTT
CDR3 protein: CASRDRGDTEAFF

D gene: .
J gene: TRBJ2-1
V gene: TRBV6-6
clone size: once
CDR3 DNA: TGTGCCAGTATCGCTATGCCTACGGACAATGAGCAGTTCTTC
CDR3 protein: CASIAMPTDNEQFF

D gene: TRBD2
J gene: TRBJ2-5
V gene: TRBV7-2
clone size: .
CDR3 DNA: TGTGCCAGCAGTCTCGACGGACTAGCAGGAGAGACCCAGTACTTC
CDR3 protein: CASSLDGLAGETQYF

D gene: .
J gene: TRBJ2-7
V gene: TRBV27
clone size: .
CDR3 DNA: TGTGCCAGCAGAGCAGGGGTGGGTTACGAGCAGTACTTC
CDR3 protein: CASRAGVGYEQYF

D gene: TRBD1
J gene: TRBJ1-5
V gene: TRBV5-1
clone size: .
CDR3 DNA: TGCGCCAGCAGCTCTTGGCAGGGGGGCAATCAGCCCCAGCATTTT
CDR3 protein: CASSSWQGGNQPQHF

D gene: .
J gene: TRBJ2-3
V gene: TRBV7-2
clone size: once
CDR3 DNA: TGTGCCAGCAGCTTACAGATGGGCACAGATACGCAGTATTTT
CDR3 protein: CASSLQMGTDTQYF

D gene: .
J gene: TRBJ2-7
V gene: TRBV7-8
clone size: .
CDR3 DNA: TGTGCCAGCAGCTTTGGGGCAGTCTACGAGCAGTACTTC
CDR3 protein: CASSFGAVYEQYF

D gene: .
J gene: TRBJ1-4
V gene: TRBV27
clone size: .
CDR3 DNA: TGTGCCAGCCGGACGGAGGGGCATGATGAAAAACTGTTTTTT
CDR3 protein: CASRTEGHDEKLFF

D gene: TRBD1
J gene: TRBJ2-7
V gene: TRBV6-5
clone size: .
CDR3 DNA: TGTGCCAGCAGGTCGGGACAGGCCTACGAGCAGTACTTC
CDR3 protein: CASRSGQAYEQYF

D gene: .
J gene: TRBJ2-7
V gene: TRBV5-4
clone size: once
CDR3 DNA: TGTGCCAGCAGCCCTGGACGGCGACGGACTTCCTACGAGCAGTACTTC
CDR3 protein: CASSPGRRRTSYEQYF

D gene: .
J gene: TRBJ2-7
V gene: TRBV5-1
clone size: .
CDR3 DNA: TGCGCCAGCAGCTTGGGGGGCGGCGAGCAGTACTTC
CDR3 protein: CASSLGGGEQYF

D gene: TRBD2
J gene: TRBJ2-1
V gene: TRBV5-4
clone size: once
CDR3 DNA: TGTGCCAGCAGCTTGGCCGTGGGGAGGGACAATGAGCAGTTCTTC
CDR3 protein: CASSLAVGRDNEQFF

D gene: TRBD1
J gene: TRBJ2-7
V gene: TRBV2
clone size: once
CDR3 DNA: TGTGCCAGCAGCCGGGGGGACAGGGGAAACGAGCAGTACTTC
CDR3 protein: CASSRGDRGNEQYF

D gene: .
J gene: TRBJ1-4
V gene: TRBV9
clone size: .
CDR3 DNA: TGTGCCAGCAGCCTAGACTACACTAATGAAAAACTGTTTTTT
CDR3 protein: CASSLDYTNEKLFF

D gene: .
J gene: TRBJ2-7
V gene: TRBV4-1
clone size: few
CDR3 DNA: TGCGCCAGCAGCCAAGGGGGCAGCAGCTCCTACGAGCAGTACTTC
CDR3 protein: CASSQGGSSSYEQYF

D gene: .
J gene: TRBJ2-3
V gene: TRBV10-1
clone size: .
CDR3 DNA: TGCGCCAGCAGTGAGACTTGGACTCCCAGGGGAGATACGCAGTATTTT
CDR3 protein: CASSETWTPRGDTQYF

D gene: TRBD2
J gene: TRBJ2-1
V gene: TRBV7-9
clone size: .
CDR3 DNA: TGTTCCAGCTCGGCGGGAGCCAACAATGAGCAGTTCTTC
CDR3 protein: CSSSAGANNEQFF

D gene: TRBD1
J gene: TRBJ1-1
V gene: TRBV29-1
clone size: .
CDR3 DNA: TGCAGCGTGGCCCTGGGACAGGGGCTGCCAGGGGCTTTCTTT
CDR3 protein: CSVALGQGLPGAFF

D gene: TRBD1
J gene: TRBJ1-6
V gene: TRBV2
clone size: .
CDR3 DNA: TGTGCCAGCAGTGCCGGACAGGGTAATTCACCCCTCCACTTT
CDR3 protein: CASSAGQGNSPLHF

D gene: TRBD2
J gene: TRBJ2-3
V gene: TRBV2
clone size: .
CDR3 DNA: TGTGCCAGCAGTCCCGGGACTAGCGGGGGGGTAGATACGCAGTATTTT
CDR3 protein: CASSPGTSGGVDTQYF

D gene: TRBD1
J gene: TRBJ2-7
V gene: TRBV10-1
clone size: .
CDR3 DNA: TGCGCCAGCTCGGGGACAGGGGATTACGAGCAGTACTTC
CDR3 protein: CASSGTGDYEQYF

D gene: .
J gene: TRBJ2-3
V gene: TRBV5-6
clone size: few
CDR3 DNA: TGTGCCAGCAGCCCGGCGGCGGGTGGTCCTAGCACAGATACGCAGTATTTT
CDR3 protein: CASSPAAGGPSTDTQYF

D gene: TRBD1
J gene: TRBJ1-1
V gene: TRBV9
clone size: .
CDR3 DNA: TGTGCCAGCAGCGTCACAGGGGGCTTGAACACTGAAGCTTTCTTT
CDR3 protein: CASSVTGGLNTEAFF

D gene: TRBD1
J gene: TRBJ2-1
V gene: TRBV6-1
clone size: .
CDR3 DNA: TGTGCCAGCCTTAGGACAGGGCCCAGCAATGAGCAGTTCTTC
CDR3 protein: CASLRTGPSNEQFF

D gene: TRBD2
J gene: TRBJ2-3
V gene: TRBV19
clone size: .
CDR3 DNA: TGTGCCAGTAGTCATCTAGCGGACACAGATACGCAGTATTTT
CDR3 protein: CASSHLADTDTQYF

D gene: TRBD1
J gene: TRBJ1-1
V gene: TRBV19
clone size: .
CDR3 DNA: TGTGCCAGTAGTCGTCAGGGGGTAGTCACTGAAGCTTTCTTT
CDR3 protein: CASSRQGVVTEAFF

D gene: .
J gene: TRBJ2-5
V gene: TRBV25-1
clone size: .
CDR3 DNA: TGTGCCAGCAGTGTCGGGGTGGGCTGGGAGACCCAGTACTTC
CDR3 protein: CASSVGVGWETQYF

D gene: .
J gene: TRBJ1-6
V gene: TRBV7-4
clone size: .
CDR3 DNA: TGTGCCAGCAGCTTAGGACAGTCTACTAATTCACCCCTCCACTTT
CDR3 protein: CASSLGQSTNSPLHF

D gene: .
J gene: TRBJ1-5
V gene: TRBV2
clone size: .
CDR3 DNA: TGTGCCAGCAGTGCAGGGTGGGGGGACAATCAGCCCCAGCATTTT
CDR3 protein: CASSAGWGDNQPQHF

D gene: .
J gene: TRBJ1-5
V gene: TRBV28
clone size: .
CDR3 DNA: TGTGCCAGCACCCTAGGCGGAGATAGCAATCAGCCCCAGCATTTT
CDR3 protein: CASTLGGDSNQPQHF

D gene: TRBD2
J gene: TRBJ2-7
V gene: TRBV7-3
clone size: once
CDR3 DNA: TGTGCCAGCAGCCCCGGGACTAGGAAGGGCGAGCAGTACTTC
CDR3 protein: CASSPGTRKGEQYF

D gene: .
J gene: TRBJ1-5
V gene: TRBV4-1
clone size: .
CDR3 DNA: TGCGCCAGCAGCCGGACGGGGAATAGCAATCAGCCCCAGCATTTT
CDR3 protein: CASSRTGNSNQPQHF

D gene: TRBD1
J gene: TRBJ1-1
V gene: TRBV10-3
clone size: .
CDR3 DNA: TGTGCCATCAGTGAGTCGGGACAGCCGCACACTGAAGCTTTCTTT
CDR3 protein: CAISESGQPHTEAFF

D gene: TRBD2
J gene: TRBJ2-4
V gene: TRBV7-3
clone size: .
CDR3 DNA: TGTGCCAGCAGCTCCCCGACTAGCGGGGAAAACATTCAGTACTTC
CDR3 protein: CASSSPTSGENIQYF

D gene: TRBD2
J gene: TRBJ2-5
V gene: TRBV9
clone size: once
CDR3 DNA: TGTGCCAGCAGCACCCCCCCCCTTGGCGGGGGGGTCTCCGAGACCCAGTACTTC
CDR3 protein: CASSTPPLGGGVSETQYF